The sequence of this T cell receptor beta chain was determined in a study of T cells after yellow fever vaccination. MiXCR, run by TCRdb on the 5' RACE reads, gives a single entry per CDR3 protein. The sample holds 350,000 to 550,000 distinct CDR3 sequences; around 19% are singletons and the top ten take around 17%. CDR3 length: 15 amino acids. Trimming at V came to 3 bases and at J to 9 bases, leaving 6 bases not matched to a gene. V usage is TRBV12-3 or TRBV12-4 and J usage is TRBJ1-6; 9 bases line up with TRBD1. The TCR comes from a man between 18 and 35 years old who received the YFV17D yellow fever vaccine. The sample was PBMCs, taken before the yellow fever booster vaccination. CDR3 in DNA: TGTGCCAGCAGTTTGCCCCCGACAGGGGGTTCACCCCTCCACTTT. This translates into CASSLPPTGGSPLHF.